One and the same sample provided the 17 T cell receptor beta chains below, sequenced in a study of T cells after yellow fever vaccination. A single record per CDR3 protein comes from TCRdb applying MiXCR to the 5' RACE reads. The sample consists of a few hundred thousand distinct CDR3 sequences, around a sixth of them appearing once. The material was PBMCs, obtained about 5 days after the first yellow fever vaccination. These TCRs come from a young man who received the YFV17D yellow fever vaccine.

This clonotype was recorded at least ten times. The chain links TRBV5-1 to TRBJ1-6; 8 bases are a match to TRBD1. This CDR3 region has 14 residues. The J segment lost 5 bases and the V segment lost 4 bases, leaving 2 bases of the junction unmatched. Germline assignment: CDR1 SGHRS and CDR2 YFSETQ. CDR3: CASSGQGNNSPLHF. The CDR3 DNA sequence: TGCGCCAGCAGCGGACAGGGAAATAATTCACCCCTCCACTTT.

The chain is built from TRBV4-1 and TRBJ2-1, with 8 positions matching TRBD1. The V and J ends lost 4 bases and 7 bases, in that order; junction bases with no gene match: 9. In germline, CDR1 is MGHRA, CDR2 YSYEKL. This CDR3 comprises 15 residues. DNA of the CDR3: TGCGCCAGCAGCCGGGACCAGGGGGCGCGGAATGAGCAGTTCTTC. Translating it yields CASSRDQGARNEQFF.

This clonotype was observed a handful of times. This chain uses TRBV7-8 with TRBJ2-5; the D gene is possibly TRBD2 (6 bases). The germline V and J ends were trimmed by 1 base and 3 bases, with 15 bases remaining between them. The CDR3 sequence is 16 residues long. CDR1 and CDR2 from the germline V gene are SGHVS and FQNEAQ. Written as DNA, the CDR3 is TGTGCCAGCAGCTTAGGATACTTCCCGGGAGAAGAGACCCAGTACTTC. As protein: CASSLGYFPGEETQYF.

This chain connects TRBV7-8 to TRBJ2-7, with 7 bases fitting TRBD2. CDR1 is SGHVS and CDR2 is FQNEAQ in the germline V gene. This CDR3 is 14 amino acids long. After removal of 7 bases from V and 2 bases from J, the junction contained 8 bases not matched to a gene. CDR3 DNA: TGTGCCAGCAAAAACTACGGGACTACCTACGAGCAGTACTTC. Translating it yields CASKNYGTTYEQYF.

The chain links TRBV7-9 to TRBJ2-3; 10 bases map to TRBD2. This CDR3 has 17 residues. J lost 6 bases, V lost 3 bases, and 12 bases had no gene match. From germline, CDR1 is SEHNR and CDR2 FQNEAQ (reference sequence). CDR3 in amino acids: CASSFDITGLAPDTQYF. The CDR3 DNA sequence: TGTGCCAGCAGCTTCGATATCACGGGACTAGCGCCGGATACGCAGTATTTT.

This clonotype turned up a few times. V is TRBV9 and J is TRBJ2-5; the D gene is possibly TRBD2 (5 bases). CDR1 is SGDLS, CDR2 YYNGEE, per germline. There are 15 residues in the CDR3. Trimming took 0 bases from V and 7 from J, leaving 16 bases between them. This CDR3 reads CASSVGQILRATQYF. CDR3 DNA sequence: TGTGCCAGCAGCGTAGGGCAAATCTTGAGGGCGACCCAGTACTTC.

This clonotype was recorded a few times. The rearrangement joins TRBV19 to TRBJ1-2, with 7 bases lining up with TRBD1. The germline V gene has CDR1 LNHDA and CDR2 SQIVND (reference sequence). The CDR3 contains 13 residues. With V trimmed by 5 bases and J by 4 bases, 4 bases remained unmatched. DNA of the CDR3: TGTGCCAGTAGTGACGCAGGGGGCTATGGCTACACCTTC. Protein sequence: CASSDAGGYGYTF.

The genes are TRBV12-3 or TRBV12-4 and TRBJ1-4, with 8 bases identical to TRBD1. The CDR3 has 15 residues. J was trimmed by 7 bases and V by 7 bases; bases with no gene match: 11. DNA of the CDR3: TGTGCCAGCACACTTCAGGGGGCGCCGGGTGAAAAACTGTTTTTT. This sequence encodes CASTLQGAPGEKLFF.

This clonotype has more than one count but fewer than ten. The J gene is TRBJ1-2, the V gene TRBV9; D remains unclear. Germline V gene lookup returns CDR1 SGDLS and CDR2 YYNGEE. V was shortened by 3 bases and J by 2 bases, with 8 bases between the two germline ends. CDR3 size: 13 residues. CDR3 region: CASSAGGNYGYTF. The CDR3 DNA reads as TGTGCCAGCAGCGCGGGCGGGAACTATGGCTACACCTTC.

The gene calls are TRBV5-1 and TRBJ2-5; the match to TRBD1 covers 7 bases. With V trimmed by 4 bases and J by 3 bases, 6 bases remained unmatched. Germline V gene lookup returns CDR1 SGHRS and CDR2 YFSETQ. CDR3 length: 14 residues. The CDR3 protein is CASSLGQVEETQYF. The CDR3 DNA sequence: TGCGCCAGCAGCCTTGGACAGGTAGAAGAGACCCAGTACTTC.

V usage is TRBV5-6 and J usage is TRBJ2-3, with no clear D. The V and J ends lost 1 base and 2 bases respectively, with 8 bases between them. Per germline, CDR1 SGHDT and CDR2 YYEEEE. The CDR3 loop spans 14 amino acids. This CDR3 reads CASSLNVDTDTQYF. CDR3 DNA sequence: TGTGCCAGCAGCTTGAATGTTGACACAGATACGCAGTATTTT.

The CDR3: CASSPDEGETQYF. DNA for the CDR3: TGCGCCAGCAGCCCGGACGAGGGGGAGACCCAGTACTTC. The chain uses TRBV5-1 and TRBJ2-5, with D possibly being TRBD1 or TRBD2 (5 bases each). With 4 bases removed from V and 5 bases from J, the gap between germline ends came to 12 bases. The V gene's germline CDR1 is SGHRS and CDR2 YFSETQ. This CDR3 comprises 13 residues.

The chain links TRBV11-1 to TRBJ2-5; D not resolved. Germline CDR1 reads SGHAT; CDR2 reads FQDESV (reference sequence). V dropped 6 bases and J dropped 3 bases, with 14 bases sitting between them. The CDR3 is 14 residues long. CDR3 coding DNA: TGTGCCAGCAGGCTCCCCAAAACCGAAGAGACCCAGTACTTC. Amino acid sequence: CASRLPKTEETQYF.

The rearrangement joins TRBV4-1 to TRBJ1-2, with no clear D. The CDR3 is 12 residues long. Trimming removed 0 bases at V and 7 bases at J, with 6 bases between. Germline CDR1 MGHRA, CDR2 YSYEKL. DNA for the CDR3: TGCGCCAGCAGCCAAGATTTCCGTGGCTACACCTTC. Amino acid sequence: CASSQDFRGYTF.

J is TRBJ1-2 and V is TRBV4-1; TRBD1 matches at 7 bases. CDR3 length: 17 amino acids. Looked up from germline, CDR1 is MGHRA and CDR2 is YSYEKL. V was clipped by 2 bases and J by 6 bases; unmatched bases: 15. CDR3 protein: CASSQIFPARGLDGYTF. CDR3 sequence (DNA): TGCGCCAGCAGCCAAATTTTCCCGGCCAGGGGGTTAGATGGCTACACCTTC.

The chain joins TRBV12-3 or TRBV12-4 to TRBJ2-3; 8 bases are a match to TRBD2. There are 15 residues in the CDR3. V trimming: 5 bases; J trimming: 2 bases; junction bases outside the gene matches: 6. The CDR3 sequence: CASSRGGTFTDTQYF. The CDR3 DNA reads TGTGCCAGCAGTCGCGGGGGGACCTTCACAGATACGCAGTATTTT.

The table lists this clonotype with a few counts. The chain uses TRBV5-1 and TRBJ2-1; 11 positions agree with TRBD2. The CDR3 consists of 19 residues. Trimming removed 4 bases from V and 4 bases from J; junction bases left unmatched: 16. Germline V gene data show CDR1 as SGHRS and CDR2 as YFSETQ. Written as DNA, the CDR3 is TGCGCCAGCAGCAGGGTAACCCTAGCGGGGGGTCGGGATTACAATGAGCAGTTCTTC. It specifies CASSRVTLAGGRDYNEQFF.